One and the same sample provided the 12 T cell receptor beta chains below, sequenced in a study of OX40 agonist ivuxolimab in advanced cancers. The method was immunoSEQ multiplex PCR; TCRdb's version includes in-frame clones alone and lacks a portion of them. The data contain 65,000 to 85,000 clones, around 92% of them seen just once; the ten biggest clones take up roughly 10%. This specimen consisted of CD4+ or CD8+ T cells sorted from blood, obtained in a trial of the OX40 agonist ivuxolimab. These receptors came from an adult with an advanced solid tumor such as melanoma, head and neck, liver or kidney cancer.

The genes are TRBV7-9 and TRBJ2-7; D not certain. V lost 5 bases to trimming and J lost 2 bases, with 10 bases between them. CDR3 length equals 13 residues. Germline V gives CDR1 SEHNR, CDR2 FQNEAQ (reference sequence). The CDR3 bases are TGTGCCAGCAGCCCCGACACGGCCTACGAGCAGTACTTC. Its translation is CASSPDTAYEQYF. The whole variable domain, filled in from reference TRBV7-9 and TRBJ2-7, reads DTGVSQNPRHKITKRGQNVTFRCDPISEHNRLYWYRQTLGQGPEFLTYFQNEAQLEKSRLLSDRFSAERPKGSFSTLEIQRTEQGDSAMYLCASSPDTAYEQYFGPGTRLTVT.

The chain combines TRBV25-1 with TRBJ2-6; 9 nucleotides line up with TRBD1. CDR3 size: 18 residues. Per the germline V gene, CDR1 is MGHDK and CDR2 is SYGVNS. J was trimmed by 1 base and V by 1 base; bases with no gene match: 5. CDR3 nucleotide sequence: TGTGCCAGCAGTGAATTGGGGACAGGGTTATCTGGGGCCAACGTCCTGACTTTC. This translates into CASSELGTGLSGANVLTF.

The rearrangement joins TRBV6-5 to TRBJ2-7, with D perhaps TRBD1 (5 bases). Germline CDR1 and CDR2: MNHEY and SVGAGI. V lost 8 bases, J lost 0 bases, and 11 bases lay in between. The CDR3 runs 13 residues. The CDR3 reads CASRDSSSYEQYF. CDR3 bases: TGTGCCAGCCGAGACAGTTCCTCCTACGAGCAGTACTTC.

The chain uses TRBV28 and TRBJ1-2; perhaps TRBD1 as D (5 bases). The germline V gene has CDR1 MDHEN and CDR2 SYDVKM. The length of the CDR3 is 14 residues. V was clipped by 7 bases and J by 7 bases, with 19 bases between them. CDR3 region: CASTSAPSGVGYTF. For the CDR3, the DNA is TGTGCCAGCACGTCCGCACCTTCGGGGGTTGGCTACACCTTC.

In its sample, this clone was seen once. This rearrangement joins TRBV27 to TRBJ2-1; the D is unclear. There are 15 residues in the CDR3. Germline lookup yields CDR1 MNHEY and CDR2 SMNVEV (reference sequence). Trimming stripped 3 bases from V and 10 bases from J, with 19 bases between. The CDR3 sequence is CASSFSGTVPAEQFF. The DNA of the CDR3 is TGTGCCAGCAGTTTTTCTGGTACAGTCCCCGCCGAGCAGTTCTTC.

This clone was seen just once. The chain's CDR3 is CASSYSISYEQYF. The CDR3 bases are TGTGCCAGCAGTTACTCGATATCCTACGAGCAGTACTTC. The chain joins TRBV6-5 to TRBJ2-7; no reliable D call. V was cut by 0 bases and J by 1 base, with 4 bases left in between. The CDR3 contains 13 residues. CDR1 and CDR2 from the germline V gene are MNHEY and SVGAGI.

This clone is a singleton in its sample. This chain links TRBV28 with TRBJ2-5; D remains unclear. CDR3 length equals 14 residues. Trimming stripped 4 bases from V and 2 bases from J, with 11 bases between. The germline CDR1 and CDR2 sequences are MDHEN and SYDVKM. This CDR3 is CASSSIGQQETQYF. As DNA, the CDR3 is TGTGCCAGCAGTTCGATTGGTCAACAAGAGACCCAGTACTTC.

The chain links TRBV6-5 to TRBJ1-2; 9 positions match TRBD1. The ends lost 5 bases at V and 3 bases at J; junction bases unmatched: 4. CDR3 length: 14 amino acids. Germline lookup yields CDR1 MNHEY and CDR2 SVGAGI. Here the CDR3 reads CASSRQGVDYGYTF. In nucleotides, the CDR3 is TGTGCCAGCAGTCGACAGGGGGTAGACTATGGCTACACCTTC.

The chain joins TRBV27 to TRBJ2-3, with a tentative D call TRBD2 (6 bases). Per the germline V gene, CDR1 is MNHEY and CDR2 is SMNVEV (reference sequence). Trimming pared 3 bases from V and 0 bases from J, leaving 7 bases between. This CDR3 contains 14 residues. CDR3 DNA: TGTGCCAGCAGTTTGGCGGGAAGCACAGATACGCAGTATTTT. It is translated as CASSLAGSTDTQYF.

This clone has only one observation. This chain connects TRBV11-3 to TRBJ2-7, with TRBD1 identical over 8 bases. Germline V gene sequence: CDR1 SGHNT, CDR2 YENEEA. This CDR3 comprises 15 residues. Trimming cost V 0 bases and J 2 bases; bases outside gene matches: 3. The CDR3 sequence is CASSLEWTGTYEQYF. CDR3 in DNA: TGTGCCAGCAGCTTAGAATGGACAGGGACCTACGAGCAGTACTTC.

The chain recombines TRBV9 with TRBJ2-7, with D possibly being TRBD2 (7 bases). This CDR3 spans 15 amino acids. Trimming pared 4 bases from V and 0 bases from J, leaving 14 bases between. CDR1 is SGDLS, CDR2 YYNGEE, per germline. The CDR3 region is CASSTGGTSSYEQYF. In DNA form, the CDR3 reads TGTGCCAGCAGCACGGGGGGCACCTCCTCCTACGAGCAGTACTTC.

The V and J genes are TRBV7-9 and TRBJ1-1; a weak D match, TRBD1 (6 bases). CDR1 and CDR2 from the germline V gene are SEHNR and FQNEAQ (reference sequence). The CDR3 extends over 12 amino acids. The V gene lost 5 bases and the J gene lost 5 bases, with 9 bases spanning the gap. The CDR3: CASSQGGTEAFF. The CDR3 DNA follows: TGTGCCAGCAGCCAAGGGGGAACTGAAGCTTTCTTT.